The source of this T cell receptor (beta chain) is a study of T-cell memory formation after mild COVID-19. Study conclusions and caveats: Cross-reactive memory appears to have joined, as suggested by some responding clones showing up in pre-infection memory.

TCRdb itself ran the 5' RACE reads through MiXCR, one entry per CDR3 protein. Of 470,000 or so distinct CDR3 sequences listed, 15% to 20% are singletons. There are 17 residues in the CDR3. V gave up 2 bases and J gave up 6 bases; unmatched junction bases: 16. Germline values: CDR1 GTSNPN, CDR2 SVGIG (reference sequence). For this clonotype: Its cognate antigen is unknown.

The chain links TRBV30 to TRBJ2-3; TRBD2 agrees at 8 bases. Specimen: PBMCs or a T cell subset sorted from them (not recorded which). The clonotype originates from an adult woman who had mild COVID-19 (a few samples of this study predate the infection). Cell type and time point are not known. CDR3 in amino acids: CAWSMGVTSGFMDTQYF. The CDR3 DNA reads TGTGCCTGGAGTATGGGTGTCACTAGCGGCTTCATGGATACGCAGTATTTT.